This TCR beta chain was documented in a study of shared clonotypes between healthy human individuals. Study-wide points: Generation probability values for non-shared clonotypes were lower than those for clonotypes shared by all four donors.

Per the original methods: ImmunoSEQ supplied junction-only sequences lacking quality scores, so filtering was different. Assay: immunoSEQ multiplex PCR; the TCRdb copy retains only in-frame clones and omits some. The V and J calls and clone size come from that table; D and trimming were worked out from the DNA. Of millions of clones detected, 85% to 95% appear once; the ten largest clones hold more than 0.12%. Remarks on this clone: Its specificity is unknown.

The split of CD4+ cells yielded CD45RA+ naive and CD45RA-negative memory subsets. The germline V gene has CDR1 MNHEY and CDR2 SVGAGI. V was cut by 11 bases and J by 4 bases, with 15 bases left in between. This CDR3 spans 13 amino acids. The chain carries TRBV6-5 and TRBJ2-1; weak D call: TRBD2 (5 bases). The sample was naive CD4+ T cells sorted from blood. The subset is: CD45RA+ positively selected. The sequence was obtained from a man aged 18-30 years in good health. This CDR3 reads CACARGSYNEQFF. The CDR3 region has the DNA TGTGCCTGCGCACGGGGATCTTACAATGAGCAGTTCTTC.